Shown below are 14 T cell receptor beta chains from a single sample sequenced in a study of blood T cell repertoires in COVID-19. TCRdb's copy holds only in-frame clones and misses some; the assay was immunoSEQ multiplex PCR. The sample lists tens of thousands of clones; approximately 90% were seen once. The sample was peripheral blood. The receptor set was obtained from a human donor with active COVID-19. The donor label of this sample is uncertain.

The J gene is TRBJ2-1, the V gene TRBV14; D possibly corresponds to TRBD1 (6 bases). The V gene lost 4 bases and the J gene lost 2 bases, with 12 bases spanning the gap. In germline, CDR1 is SGHDN, CDR2 FVKESK. CDR3 length: 15 amino acids. The CDR3 coding sequence is TGTGCCAGCAGCCCGAACTCAGGGGCCTACAATGAGCAGTTCTTC. The encoded protein is CASSPNSGAYNEQFF.

This rearrangement joins TRBV25-1 to TRBJ1-2; 10 bases align to TRBD1. V dropped 8 bases and J dropped 7; count of bases not matched to a gene: 7. CDR3 size: 13 residues. CDR1 and CDR2 (germline): MGHDK, SYGVNS. CDR3 loop: CASSKTGGLGYTF. The CDR3 DNA follows: TGTGCCAGCTCGAAGACAGGGGGCCTTGGCTACACCTTC.

This chain uses TRBV15 with TRBJ1-5; D not resolved. Germline CDR1 is LNHNV and CDR2 is YYDKDF (reference sequence). The CDR3 is made up of 15 amino acids. Deletions cut 0 bases from V and 4 bases from J, with 10 bases between. CDR3 sequence reads: CATSRDRVVNQPQHF. The CDR3 nucleotides are TGTGCCACCAGCAGAGATCGGGTCGTAAATCAGCCCCAGCATTTT.

V usage is TRBV10-3 and J usage is TRBJ1-5, with 7 positions matching TRBD1. Germline V lookup: CDR1 ENHRY, CDR2 SYGVKD. This CDR3 region has 16 residues. J lost 7 bases, V lost 0 bases, and 9 bases had no gene match. The CDR3 nucleotides read TGTGCCATCAGTGAGTCGGGGAGACAGGGAGGCCAGCCCCAGCATTTT. It specifies CAISESGRQGGQPQHF.

The chain carries TRBV6-2 or TRBV6-3 and TRBJ1-2; D is possibly TRBD1 (5 bases). This CDR3 is 16 amino acids long. V lost 1 base, J lost 6 bases, and 18 bases lay in between. Germline V gene lookup returns CDR1 MNHEY and CDR2 SVGEGT. Here the CDR3 reads CASSYYGRVAGHGYTF. CDR3 nucleotides: TGTGCCAGCAGTTACTACGGTAGGGTGGCGGGACATGGCTACACCTTC.

The chain carries TRBV9 and TRBJ2-1; a weak D match, TRBD2 (6 bases). This CDR3 comprises 15 residues. V was clipped by 2 bases and J by 7 bases, with 16 bases between them. Germline CDR1 SGDLS, CDR2 YYNGEE. CDR3 sequence reads: CASSVGDSLGNEQFF. The CDR3 DNA follows: TGTGCCAGCAGCGTGGGGGACTCTTTGGGGAATGAGCAGTTCTTC.

This chain joins TRBV11-2 and TRBJ2-2; 8 bases are a match to TRBD2. Germline CDR1 SGHAT, CDR2 FQNNGV. V shed 4 bases and J 1 base; nucleotides not matched to a gene: 5. The CDR3 totals 16 residues. The CDR3 DNA reads as TGTGCCAGCAGCTCCGCCAGCGGGAGGAACACCGGGGAGCTGTTTTTT. Translating gives CASSSASGRNTGELFF.

The chain uses TRBV2 and TRBJ1-1, with 7 bases fitting TRBD1. The V segment lost 7 bases and the J segment 1 base; nucleotides outside the gene matches: 3. This CDR3 contains 13 residues. Germline CDR1 and CDR2: SNHLY and FYNNEI. Here the CDR3 DNA reads TGTGCCAGCACCGGGACAGAGAACACTGAAGCTTTCTTT. Its translation: CASTGTENTEAFF.

This clone was picked up one time. The V call is TRBV11-2, the J call TRBJ1-1; TRBD1 aligns across 7 bases. V gave up 5 bases and J gave up 5 bases; unmatched junction bases: 17. This CDR3 is 17 amino acids long. CDR1 and CDR2 from the germline V gene are SGHAT and FQNNGV. CDR3 residues: CASSPPRGRGGRTEAFF. The CDR3 DNA reads TGTGCCAGCAGCCCCCCTAGGGGGCGCGGAGGGAGGACTGAAGCTTTCTTT.

The V call is TRBV28, the J call TRBJ2-6; TRBD1 agrees at 7 bases. This CDR3 is 16 amino acids long. The ends lost 6 bases at V and 0 bases at J; junction bases unmatched: 5. The germline V gene encodes CDR1 MDHEN and CDR2 SYDVKM. CDR3 region: CASRGTANSGANVLTF. The DNA of the CDR3 is TGTGCCAGCAGGGGGACAGCCAACTCTGGGGCCAACGTCCTGACTTTC.

This chain uses TRBV5-6 with TRBJ2-4; D call uncertain. CDR3 length equals 15 residues. Germline CDR1 SGHDT, CDR2 YYEEEE. The V and J ends lost 4 bases and 3 bases respectively, with 14 bases between them. This CDR3 reads CASSRGVVGKNIQYF. The CDR3 DNA is TGTGCCAGCAGCCGCGGTGTTGTGGGCAAAAACATTCAGTACTTC.

This clone ranks as medium-sized (0.01 to 0.1%). This chain uses TRBV6-2 or TRBV6-3 with TRBJ1-1; no clear D. Trimming cost V 2 bases and J 7 bases, with 8 bases left between them. CDR1 is MNHEY, CDR2 SVGEGT, per germline. The CDR3 length is 12 residues. CDR3 DNA sequence: TGTGCCAGCAGTTACACACGCCTTGAAGCTTTCTTT. Its translation is CASSYTRLEAFF.

The V and J genes are TRBV7-9 and TRBJ2-7; D gene unclear. CDR1 is SEHNR, CDR2 FQNEAQ, per germline (reference sequence). This CDR3 spans 13 amino acids. The V and J ends lost 2 bases and 2 bases respectively, with 7 bases between them. CDR3 amino acids: CASSLRSPYEQYF. The DNA of the CDR3 is TGTGCCAGCAGCTTACGGTCGCCCTACGAGCAGTACTTC.

Only one count was recorded for this clone. The chain links TRBV3-1 (or the pseudogene TRBV3-2) to TRBJ1-6; D ambiguous. The germline V and J ends were trimmed by 4 bases and 7 bases, with 14 bases remaining between them. The CDR3 runs 15 residues. CDR1 LGHDT and CDR2 YNNKEL come from the germline V gene (reference sequence). The DNA of the CDR3 is TGTGCCAGCAGCCCCCAGGTAGGAGGGAATTCACCCCTCCACTTT. Protein product: CASSPQVGGNSPLHF.